The sequence of this TCR beta chain was determined in a study of PD-1 blockade in classical Hodgkin lymphoma. Study-wide results and limits: At C4D1, TCR diversity had climbed significantly for CD4+ cells, though not for CD8+ cells.

No patient escaped relapse after autologous stem cell transplantation, and brentuximab vedotin exposure varied. The protocol was immunoSEQ multiplex PCR, while the TCRdb copy is restricted to in-frame clones and leaves out a portion. This sample has tens of thousands of clones, with around 80% found just once. In regard to this clone: Its antigen is currently unknown.

V was pared by 0 bases and J by 8 bases, with 25 bases between. This CDR3 region has 19 residues. The clonotype originates from a human donor with classical Hodgkin lymphoma. This specimen was peripheral blood mononuclear cells (PBMCs), taken before the second cycle of nivolumab. This chain links TRBV23-1 with TRBJ1-4, with D perhaps matching TRBD1 (6 bases). TRBV23-1 is annotated as an ORF whose role is uncertain. The CDR3 here is CASSQSTGGPDSLDEKLFF. CDR3 in DNA: TGCGCCAGCAGTCAATCGACCGGCGGCCCGGACAGCCTAGACGAAAAACTGTTTTTT.